Listed below are T cell receptor beta chains from one sample, sequenced in a study of Ad26.COV2.S vaccination and SARS-CoV-2 variants. The assay was immunoSEQ multiplex PCR, and TCRdb's table has in-frame clones only and misses some. The sample has hundreds of thousands of clones, 75% to 90% seen once. The specimen was peripheral blood, collected in a trial of Ad26.COV2.S vaccine versus placebo. These receptors were obtained from a person aged 18-65 years who received the Ad26.COV2.S COVID-19 vaccine or a placebo. Each CDR3 is given with its conserved first and last residue. The order of the fields is CDR3 length, clone size, J gene, V gene, D gene, CDR3 protein, CDR3 DNA. The D gene is left open where the match is weak. Clone size is stated in some rows and not others, as once, few, many or a class when expanded.

len: 15; abundance: -; j_gene: TRBJ2-5; v_gene: TRBV6-5; d_gene: TRBD2; CDR3aa: CASSYAGTRGETQYF; CDR3nt: TGTGCCAGCAGTTACGCCGGGACTAGAGGGGAGACCCAGTACTTC
len: 15; abundance: -; j_gene: TRBJ2-7; v_gene: TRBV27; d_gene: -; CDR3aa: CASRLSGQGGYEQYF; CDR3nt: TGTGCCAGCCGCCTAAGTGGGCAGGGGGGCTACGAGCAGTACTTC
len: 13; abundance: -; j_gene: TRBJ2-7; v_gene: TRBV28; d_gene: -; CDR3aa: CASSPKYTYEQYF; CDR3nt: TGTGCCAGCAGTCCCAAATACACTTACGAGCAGTACTTC
len: 15; abundance: -; j_gene: TRBJ1-5; v_gene: TRBV6-1; d_gene: -; CDR3aa: CASSETGTVGGPQHF; CDR3nt: TGTGCCAGCAGTGAAACCGGGACGGTTGGAGGGCCCCAGCATTTT
len: 12; abundance: -; j_gene: TRBJ1-1; v_gene: TRBV25-1; d_gene: -; CDR3aa: CASSPPGGGAFF; CDR3nt: TGTGCCAGCAGTCCTCCGGGGGGGGGAGCTTTCTTT
len: 11; abundance: -; j_gene: TRBJ2-3; v_gene: TRBV11-2; d_gene: -; CDR3aa: CASSLVATQYF; CDR3nt: TGTGCCAGCAGCTTAGTTGCTACGCAGTATTTT
len: 14; abundance: -; j_gene: TRBJ2-5; v_gene: TRBV7-2; d_gene: -; CDR3aa: CASSLVRGQETQYF; CDR3nt: TGTGCCAGCAGCTTAGTTAGGGGGCAAGAGACCCAGTACTTC
len: 13; abundance: -; j_gene: TRBJ2-1; v_gene: TRBV12-3/TRBV12-4; d_gene: -; CDR3aa: CASSWGTGSEQFF; CDR3nt: TGTGCCAGCAGTTGGGGTACGGGGAGTGAGCAGTTCTTC
len: 11; abundance: -; j_gene: TRBJ1-1; v_gene: TRBV10-2; d_gene: -; CDR3aa: CASNEGAEAFF; CDR3nt: TGCGCCAGCAATGAGGGTGCTGAAGCTTTCTTT
len: 17; abundance: -; j_gene: TRBJ1-2; v_gene: TRBV6-2/TRBV6-3; d_gene: -; CDR3aa: CASSYSGSRASNYGYTF; CDR3nt: TGTGCCAGCAGTTACTCGGGGTCGAGGGCAAGTAACTATGGCTACACCTTC
len: 13; abundance: -; j_gene: TRBJ1-1; v_gene: TRBV7-2; d_gene: -; CDR3aa: CASSLEGGLVAFF; CDR3nt: TGTGCCAGCAGCTTAGAAGGGGGACTGGTAGCTTTCTTT
len: 14; abundance: -; j_gene: TRBJ2-2; v_gene: TRBV6-5; d_gene: -; CDR3aa: CASSSRLLTGELFF; CDR3nt: TGTGCCAGCAGTTCCCGATTACTCACCGGGGAGCTGTTTTTT
len: 14; abundance: -; j_gene: TRBJ2-5; v_gene: TRBV5-6; d_gene: -; CDR3aa: CASSTPAGLKTQYF; CDR3nt: TGTGCCAGCAGCACCCCGGCGGGTCTCAAGACCCAGTACTTC
len: 13; abundance: once; j_gene: TRBJ2-7; v_gene: TRBV4-2; d_gene: -; CDR3aa: CASSQAGLGEQYF; CDR3nt: TGTGCCAGCAGCCAAGCTGGCCTGGGCGAGCAGTACTTC
len: 19; abundance: -; j_gene: TRBJ2-3; v_gene: TRBV21-1; d_gene: -; CDR3aa: CASSNHHRGTGLYTDTQYF; CDR3nt: TGTGCCAGCAGCAATCACCATCGAGGGACAGGCCTTTACACAGATACGCAGTATTTT
len: 17; abundance: -; j_gene: TRBJ1-2; v_gene: TRBV19; d_gene: -; CDR3aa: CASSIRRGGGTFHGYTF; CDR3nt: TGTGCCAGTAGTATACGGCGTGGGGGGGGCACCTTCCATGGCTACACCTTC
len: 18; abundance: -; j_gene: TRBJ1-1; v_gene: TRBV9; d_gene: -; CDR3aa: CASWTGTHLSGMNTEAFF; CDR3nt: TGTGCCAGCTGGACCGGGACTCACCTAAGCGGCATGAACACTGAAGCTTTCTTT
len: 14; abundance: -; j_gene: TRBJ2-7; v_gene: TRBV28; d_gene: TRBD2; CDR3aa: CASISGGAGYEQYF; CDR3nt: TGTGCCAGCATAAGCGGGGGGGCCGGTTACGAGCAGTACTTC
len: 15; abundance: -; j_gene: TRBJ1-6; v_gene: TRBV4-3; d_gene: -; CDR3aa: CASSQDKDINSPLHF; CDR3nt: TGCGCCAGCAGCCAAGATAAGGACATAAATTCACCCCTCCACTTT
len: 15; abundance: -; j_gene: TRBJ2-1; v_gene: TRBV25-1; d_gene: TRBD1; CDR3aa: CASSGTGGPYNEQFF; CDR3nt: TGTGCCAGCAGTGGGACAGGGGGTCCTTACAATGAGCAGTTCTTC
len: 12; abundance: -; j_gene: TRBJ2-1; v_gene: TRBV6-4; d_gene: -; CDR3aa: CASSDGLNEQFF; CDR3nt: TGTGCCAGCAGTGACGGTCTGAATGAGCAGTTCTTC
len: 14; abundance: -; j_gene: TRBJ2-5; v_gene: TRBV4-3; d_gene: -; CDR3aa: CASSQGGPGETQYF; CDR3nt: TGCGCCAGCAGCCAGGGGGGCCCTGGAGAGACCCAGTACTTC
len: 18; abundance: -; j_gene: TRBJ2-1; v_gene: TRBV4-3; d_gene: TRBD2; CDR3aa: CASSQEGLAVISYNEQFF; CDR3nt: TGCGCCAGCAGCCAAGAGGGACTAGCGGTAATCTCCTACAATGAGCAGTTCTTC
len: 14; abundance: -; j_gene: TRBJ2-3; v_gene: TRBV5-1; d_gene: TRBD1; CDR3aa: CASSYDREGDTQYF; CDR3nt: TGCGCCAGCAGCTATGACAGGGAAGGAGATACGCAGTATTTT
len: 11; abundance: -; j_gene: TRBJ2-7; v_gene: TRBV20-1; d_gene: TRBD2; CDR3aa: CSSTSGHEQYF; CDR3nt: TGCAGTTCGACTAGCGGGCACGAGCAGTACTTC
len: 13; abundance: -; j_gene: TRBJ1-1; v_gene: TRBV7-3; d_gene: -; CDR3aa: CASSPYLNTEAFF; CDR3nt: TGTGCCAGCAGCCCTTATTTGAACACTGAAGCTTTCTTT
len: 15; abundance: -; j_gene: TRBJ2-1; v_gene: TRBV3-1/TRBV3-2; d_gene: TRBD2; CDR3aa: CASSQQGLAGDEQFF; CDR3nt: TGTGCCAGCAGCCAACAGGGACTAGCGGGGGATGAGCAGTTCTTC
len: 15; abundance: -; j_gene: TRBJ2-7; v_gene: TRBV4-1; d_gene: -; CDR3aa: CASSQETGYTYEQYF; CDR3nt: TGCGCCAGCAGCCAGGAGACAGGTTACACCTACGAGCAGTACTTC
len: 15; abundance: -; j_gene: TRBJ2-1; v_gene: TRBV5-1; d_gene: -; CDR3aa: CASSLGRGIYNEQFF; CDR3nt: TGCGCCAGCAGCTTAGGGCGGGGAATCTACAATGAGCAGTTCTTC
len: 20; abundance: once; j_gene: TRBJ2-2; v_gene: TRBV3-1/TRBV3-2; d_gene: TRBD1; CDR3aa: CASSQDKSSRDRERTGELFF; CDR3nt: TGTGCCAGCAGCCAAGATAAGAGTTCTAGGGACAGGGAGAGAACCGGGGAGCTGTTTTTT
len: 14; abundance: -; j_gene: TRBJ1-1; v_gene: TRBV24-1; d_gene: -; CDR3aa: CATSESGTNTEAFF; CDR3nt: TGTGCCACCAGTGAGTCCGGGACGAACACTGAAGCTTTCTTT
len: 13; abundance: -; j_gene: TRBJ1-6; v_gene: TRBV15; d_gene: -; CDR3aa: CATSRETNSPLHF; CDR3nt: TGTGCCACCAGCAGAGAAACAAATTCACCCCTCCACTTT
len: 15; abundance: -; j_gene: TRBJ1-2; v_gene: TRBV6-4; d_gene: -; CDR3aa: CASSGDGARGYGYTF; CDR3nt: TGTGCCAGCAGCGGGGACGGAGCACGGGGCTATGGCTACACCTTC